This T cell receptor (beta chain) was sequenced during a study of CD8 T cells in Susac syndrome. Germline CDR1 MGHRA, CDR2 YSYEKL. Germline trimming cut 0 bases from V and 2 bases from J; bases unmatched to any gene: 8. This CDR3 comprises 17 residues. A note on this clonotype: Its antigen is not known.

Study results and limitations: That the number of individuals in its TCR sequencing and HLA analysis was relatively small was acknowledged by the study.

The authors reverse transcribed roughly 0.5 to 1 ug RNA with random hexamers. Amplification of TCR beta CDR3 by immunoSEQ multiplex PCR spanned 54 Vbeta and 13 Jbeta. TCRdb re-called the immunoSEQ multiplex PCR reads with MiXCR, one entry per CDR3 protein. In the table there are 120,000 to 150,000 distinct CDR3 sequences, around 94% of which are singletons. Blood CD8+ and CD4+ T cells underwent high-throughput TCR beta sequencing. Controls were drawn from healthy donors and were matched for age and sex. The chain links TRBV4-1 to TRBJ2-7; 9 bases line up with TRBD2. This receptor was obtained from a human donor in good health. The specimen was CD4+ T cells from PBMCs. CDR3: CASSQEPGLAAPYEQYF. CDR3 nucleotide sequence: TGCGCCAGCAGCCAAGAGCCGGGACTAGCTGCCCCCTACGAGCAGTACTTC.